This T cell receptor (beta chain) appears in the sequencing data of a study of blood T cell repertoires in COVID-19. About the study: From the United States, Italy and Spain came samples of acute and convalescent COVID-19.

Method: immunoSEQ multiplex PCR; TCRdb's copy keeps in-frame clones and lacks some. There are approximately 340,000 clones in the sample; approximately 90% occur only once, and just over 0.85% lies in the top ten. This CDR3 is built from 16 residues. Germline V gives CDR1 SGHKS, CDR2 YYEKEE (reference sequence). J was trimmed by 2 bases and V by 3 bases; bases with no gene match: 11. The participants were between about 18 and 90 years old and came from roughly 25 US areas. Cohort allocation depended upon clinical history that participants reported. The source is a woman between 40 and 55 years old who had been exposed to COVID-19. The chain recombines TRBV5-5 with TRBJ2-7; 7 bases match TRBD1. The sample taken for sequencing was PBMCs or T cells enriched from blood (not recorded which). The CDR3: CASSSDQGVKPYEQYF. The CDR3 coding sequence is TGTGCCAGCAGCTCAGACCAGGGGGTCAAACCCTACGAGCAGTACTTC.